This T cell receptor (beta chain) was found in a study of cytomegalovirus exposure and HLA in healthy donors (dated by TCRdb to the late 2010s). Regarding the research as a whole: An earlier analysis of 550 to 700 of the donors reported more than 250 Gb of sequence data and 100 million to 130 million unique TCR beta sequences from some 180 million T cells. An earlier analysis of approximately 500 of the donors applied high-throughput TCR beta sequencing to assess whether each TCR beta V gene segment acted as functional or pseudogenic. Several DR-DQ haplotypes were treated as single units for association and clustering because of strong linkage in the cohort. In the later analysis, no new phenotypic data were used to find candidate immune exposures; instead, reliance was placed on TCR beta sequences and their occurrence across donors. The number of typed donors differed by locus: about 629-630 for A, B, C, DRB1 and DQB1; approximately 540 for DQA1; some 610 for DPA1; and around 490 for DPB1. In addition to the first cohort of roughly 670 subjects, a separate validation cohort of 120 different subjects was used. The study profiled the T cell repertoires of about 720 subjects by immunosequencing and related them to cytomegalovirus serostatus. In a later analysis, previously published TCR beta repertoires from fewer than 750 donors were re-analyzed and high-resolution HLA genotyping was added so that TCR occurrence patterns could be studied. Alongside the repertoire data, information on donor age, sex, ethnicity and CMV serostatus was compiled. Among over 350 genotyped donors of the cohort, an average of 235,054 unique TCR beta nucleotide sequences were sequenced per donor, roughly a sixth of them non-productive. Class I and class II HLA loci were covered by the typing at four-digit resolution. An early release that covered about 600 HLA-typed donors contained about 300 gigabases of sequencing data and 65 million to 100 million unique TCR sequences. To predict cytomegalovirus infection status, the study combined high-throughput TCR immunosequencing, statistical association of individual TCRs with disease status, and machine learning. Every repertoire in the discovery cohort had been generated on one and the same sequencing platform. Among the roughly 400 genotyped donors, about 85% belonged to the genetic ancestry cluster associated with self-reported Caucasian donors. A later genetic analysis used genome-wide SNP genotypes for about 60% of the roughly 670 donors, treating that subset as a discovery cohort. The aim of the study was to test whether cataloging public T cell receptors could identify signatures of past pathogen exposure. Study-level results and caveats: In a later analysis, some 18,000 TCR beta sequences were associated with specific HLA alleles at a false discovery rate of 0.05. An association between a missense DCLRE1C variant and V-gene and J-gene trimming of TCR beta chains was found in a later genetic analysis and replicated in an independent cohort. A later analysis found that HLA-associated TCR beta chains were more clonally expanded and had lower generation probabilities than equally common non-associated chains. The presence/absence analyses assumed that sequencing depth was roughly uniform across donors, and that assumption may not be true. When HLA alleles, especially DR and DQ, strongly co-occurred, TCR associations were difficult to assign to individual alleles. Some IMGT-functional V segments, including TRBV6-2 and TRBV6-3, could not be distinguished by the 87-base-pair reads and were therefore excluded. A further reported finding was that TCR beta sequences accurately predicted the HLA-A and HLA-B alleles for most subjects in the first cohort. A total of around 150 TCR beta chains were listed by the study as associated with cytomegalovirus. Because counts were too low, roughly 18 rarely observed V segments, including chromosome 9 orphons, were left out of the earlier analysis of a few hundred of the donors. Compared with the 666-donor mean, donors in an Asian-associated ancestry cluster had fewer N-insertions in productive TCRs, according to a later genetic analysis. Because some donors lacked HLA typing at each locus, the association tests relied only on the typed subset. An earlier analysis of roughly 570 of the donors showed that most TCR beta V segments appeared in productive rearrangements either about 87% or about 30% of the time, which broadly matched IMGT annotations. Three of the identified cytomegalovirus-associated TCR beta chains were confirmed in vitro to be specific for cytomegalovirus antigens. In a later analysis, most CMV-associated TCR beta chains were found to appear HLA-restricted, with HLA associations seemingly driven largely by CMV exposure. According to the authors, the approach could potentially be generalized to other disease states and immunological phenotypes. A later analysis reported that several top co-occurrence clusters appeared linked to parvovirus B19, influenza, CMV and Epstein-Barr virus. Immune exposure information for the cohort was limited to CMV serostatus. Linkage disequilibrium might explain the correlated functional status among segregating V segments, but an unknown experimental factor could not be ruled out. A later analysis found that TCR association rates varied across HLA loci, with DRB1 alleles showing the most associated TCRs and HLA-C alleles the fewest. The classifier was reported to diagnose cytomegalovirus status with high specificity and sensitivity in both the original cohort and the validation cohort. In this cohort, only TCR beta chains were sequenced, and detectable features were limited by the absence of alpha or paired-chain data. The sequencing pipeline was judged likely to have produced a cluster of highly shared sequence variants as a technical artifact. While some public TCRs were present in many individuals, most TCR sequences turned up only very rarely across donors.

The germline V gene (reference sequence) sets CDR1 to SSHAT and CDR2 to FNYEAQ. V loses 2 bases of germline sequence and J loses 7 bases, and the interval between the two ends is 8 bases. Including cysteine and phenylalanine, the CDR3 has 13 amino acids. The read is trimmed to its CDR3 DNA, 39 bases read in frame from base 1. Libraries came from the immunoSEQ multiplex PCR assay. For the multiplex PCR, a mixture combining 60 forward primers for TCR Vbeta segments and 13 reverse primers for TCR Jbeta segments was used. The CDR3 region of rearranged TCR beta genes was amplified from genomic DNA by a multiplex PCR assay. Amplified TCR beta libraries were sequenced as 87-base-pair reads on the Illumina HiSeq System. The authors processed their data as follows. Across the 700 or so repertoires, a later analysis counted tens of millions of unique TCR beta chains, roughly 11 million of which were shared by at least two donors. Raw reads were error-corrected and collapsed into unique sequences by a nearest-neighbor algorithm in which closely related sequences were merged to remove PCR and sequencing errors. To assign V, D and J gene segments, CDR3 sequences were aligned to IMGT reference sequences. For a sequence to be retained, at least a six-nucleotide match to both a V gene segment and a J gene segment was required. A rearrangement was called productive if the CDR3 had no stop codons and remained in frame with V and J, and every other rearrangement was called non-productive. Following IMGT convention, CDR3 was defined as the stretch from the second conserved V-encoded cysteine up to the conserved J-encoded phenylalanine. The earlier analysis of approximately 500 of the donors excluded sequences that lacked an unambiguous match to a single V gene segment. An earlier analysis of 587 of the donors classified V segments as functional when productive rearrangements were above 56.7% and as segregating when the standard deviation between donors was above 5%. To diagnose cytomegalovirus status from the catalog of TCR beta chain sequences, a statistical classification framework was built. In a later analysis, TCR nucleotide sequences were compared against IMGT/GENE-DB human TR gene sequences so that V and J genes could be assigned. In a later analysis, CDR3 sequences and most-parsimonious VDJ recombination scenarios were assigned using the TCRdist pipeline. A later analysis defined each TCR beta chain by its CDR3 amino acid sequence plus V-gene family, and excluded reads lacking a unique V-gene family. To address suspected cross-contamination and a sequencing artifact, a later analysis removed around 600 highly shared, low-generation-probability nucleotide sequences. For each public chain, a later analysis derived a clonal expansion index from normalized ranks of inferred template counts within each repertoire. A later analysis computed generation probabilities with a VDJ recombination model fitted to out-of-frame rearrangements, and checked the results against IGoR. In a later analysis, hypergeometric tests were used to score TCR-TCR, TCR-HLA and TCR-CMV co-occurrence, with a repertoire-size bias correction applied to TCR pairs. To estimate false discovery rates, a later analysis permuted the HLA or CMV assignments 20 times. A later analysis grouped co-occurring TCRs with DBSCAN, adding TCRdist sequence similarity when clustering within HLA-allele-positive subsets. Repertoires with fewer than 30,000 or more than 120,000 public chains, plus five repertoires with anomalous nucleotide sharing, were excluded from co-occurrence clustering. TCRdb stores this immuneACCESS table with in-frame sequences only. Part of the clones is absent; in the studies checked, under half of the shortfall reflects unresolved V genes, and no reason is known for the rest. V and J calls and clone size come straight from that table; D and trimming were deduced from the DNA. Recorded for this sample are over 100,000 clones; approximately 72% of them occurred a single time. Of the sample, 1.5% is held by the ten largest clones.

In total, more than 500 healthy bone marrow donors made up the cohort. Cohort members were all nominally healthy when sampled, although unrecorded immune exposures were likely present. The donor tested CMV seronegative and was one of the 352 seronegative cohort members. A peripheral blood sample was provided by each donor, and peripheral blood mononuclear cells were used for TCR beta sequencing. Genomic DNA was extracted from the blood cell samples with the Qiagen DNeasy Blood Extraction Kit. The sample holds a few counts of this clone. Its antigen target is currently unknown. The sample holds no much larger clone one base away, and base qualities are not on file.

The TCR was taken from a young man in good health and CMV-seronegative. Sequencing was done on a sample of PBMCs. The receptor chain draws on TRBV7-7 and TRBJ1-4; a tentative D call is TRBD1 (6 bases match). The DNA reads TGTGCCAGCAGCTTACGAGGGGGTGAAAAACTGTTTTTT. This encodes CASSLRGGEKLFF.